This passage covers 30 T cell receptor beta chains from one sample sequenced in a study of shared clonotypes between healthy human individuals. Sequencing used immunoSEQ multiplex PCR; TCRdb keeps in-frame clones, though not all of them. The sample records 2 million to 2.5 million clones, approximately 95% being singletons. Material: naive CD4+ T cells sorted from blood. Specified subset: CD45RA+ positively selected. Source of these receptors: a young man in good health.

The chain carries TRBV28 and TRBJ2-1, with D possibly called TRBD1 or TRBD2 (6 bases each). There are 16 residues in the CDR3. Germline V lookup: CDR1 MDHEN, CDR2 SYDVKM. Between the trimmed V and J ends, which lost 5 bases and 2 bases, there was a span of 16 bases. The CDR3 sequence: CASSGGGRGTYNEQFF. For the CDR3, the DNA is TGTGCCAGCAGTGGAGGGGGAAGGGGAACCTACAATGAGCAGTTCTTC.

The rearrangement uses TRBV6-1 and TRBJ2-7, with TRBD1 matching 7 bases. V was clipped by 11 bases and J by 5 bases; unmatched bases: 12. This CDR3 is 13 amino acids long. Germline CDR1 MNHNS, CDR2 SASEGT. CDR3 region: CACSIIGGHEQYF. The CDR3 DNA reads TGTGCCTGTTCAATCATAGGGGGCCACGAGCAGTACTTC.

The chain uses TRBV5-1 and TRBJ2-2, with D tentatively TRBD1 (6 bases). Germline V gene lookup returns CDR1 SGHRS and CDR2 YFSETQ. CDR3 size: 15 residues. Trimming pared 0 bases from V and 6 bases from J, leaving 12 bases between. The CDR3 nucleotides are TGCGCCAGCAGCTTGGTTCCAGGGGAAGCCGGGGAGCTGTTTTTT. It is translated as CASSLVPGEAGELFF.

The J gene is TRBJ2-7, the V gene TRBV7-2, with D perhaps matching TRBD2 (6 bases). The V end lost 10 bases, the J end lost 7 bases, and 20 bases lay between the germline ends. Germline V CDR1 and CDR2: SGHTA, FQGNSA. The CDR3 sequence is 13 residues long. The CDR3 here is CATGDAPRVEQYF. The CDR3 coding sequence is TGTGCCACGGGAGATGCCCCACGTGTAGAGCAGTACTTC.

The chain uses TRBV4-3 and TRBJ1-6; D gene uncertain. This CDR3 is 14 amino acids long. Germline V gene lookup returns CDR1 LGHNA and CDR2 YSLEER. V lost 2 bases and J lost 6, with 8 bases in between. CDR3 protein: CASSQSTVNSPLHF. In nucleotides, the CDR3 is TGCGCCAGCAGCCAATCGACGGTTAATTCACCCCTCCACTTT.

V gene TRBV6-1 combines with J gene TRBJ2-1; TRBD2 matches at 11 bases. Germline trimming cut 4 bases from V and 5 bases from J; bases unmatched to any gene: 4. CDR3 length: 15 amino acids. CDR1 MNHNS and CDR2 SASEGT come from the germline V gene. The CDR3 is CASSVASGGNNEQFF. Here the CDR3 DNA reads TGTGCCAGCAGTGTAGCTAGCGGGGGGAACAATGAGCAGTTCTTC.

The DNA of the CDR3 is TGTGCCAGCAGTAGTCCCGGGACAGGTTTGGGGGCCAACGTCCTGACTTTC. It is translated as CASSSPGTGLGANVLTF. V and J are TRBV28 and TRBJ2-6, with 8 bases that match TRBD1. With 5 bases clipped from V and 4 bases from J, the junction kept 10 bases outside the gene matches. In germline, CDR1 is MDHEN, CDR2 SYDVKM. This CDR3 is 17 amino acids long.

The J gene is TRBJ1-5, the V gene TRBV28; maybe TRBD1 (6 bases). The germline V gene has CDR1 MDHEN and CDR2 SYDVKM. The CDR3 has 14 amino acids. The ends were cut back, 4 bases at V and 7 bases at J, with 14 bases in the middle. In DNA form, the CDR3 reads TGTGCCAGCAGTTCCTCAACAGGGATCCAGCCCCAGCATTTT. It is translated as CASSSSTGIQPQHF.

The chain joins TRBV5-6 to TRBJ1-1; D gene ambiguous. Trimming removed 0 bases from V and 4 bases from J, with 13 bases in between. The CDR3 consists of 15 residues. Looked up from germline, CDR1 is SGHDT and CDR2 is YYEEEE. CDR3 sequence: CASSLAKGTSTEAFF. The CDR3 DNA sequence: TGTGCCAGCAGCTTGGCTAAGGGTACTAGCACTGAAGCTTTCTTT.

On this clone itself: This CDR3 is also generated by other DNA sequences in the sample. The chain uses TRBV11-2 and TRBJ2-5; 8 nucleotides line up with TRBD1. CDR1 SGHAT and CDR2 FQNNGV come from the germline V gene. V dropped 3 bases and J dropped 3; count of bases not matched to a gene: 6. The CDR3 loop spans 15 amino acids. The CDR3 DNA reads as TGTGCCAGCAGCTTTACAGGGGGTGAGAAAGAGACCCAGTACTTC. This translates into CASSFTGGEKETQYF.

This clone was seen once. The chain couples TRBV29-1 to TRBJ1-1; D is perhaps TRBD1 (5 bases). The length of the CDR3 is 12 residues. Trimming shortened V by 6 bases and J by 13 bases, and 21 bases separated the two germline ends. Germline V lookup: CDR1 SQVTM, CDR2 ANQGSEA. The CDR3 spells CSVQGTNLDVFF. DNA for the CDR3: TGCAGCGTGCAAGGGACCAATCTTGACGTTTTCTTT. The full variable domain, with the rest looked up from reference TRBV29-1 and TRBJ1-1, is SAVISQKPSRDICQRGTSLTIQCQVDSQVTMMFWYRQQPGQSLTLIATANQGSEATYESGFVIDKFPISRPNLTFSTLTVSNMSPEDSSIYLCSVQGTNLDVFFGQGTRLTVV.

This rearrangement joins TRBV28 to TRBJ1-2; D is possibly TRBD1 (6 bases). This CDR3 contains 11 residues. Trimming left V 8 bases short and J 3 bases short, with 7 bases between. Germline CDR1 MDHEN, CDR2 SYDVKM. CDR3 protein: CASQGHYGYTF. The CDR3 bases are TGTGCCAGCCAGGGGCACTATGGCTACACCTTC.

The V call is TRBV6-1, the J call TRBJ1-5; no firm D call. This CDR3 contains 15 residues. Between the trimmed V and J ends, which lost 5 bases and 2 bases, there was a span of 13 bases. Per the germline V gene, CDR1 is MNHNS and CDR2 is SASEGT. CDR3 sequence (DNA): TGTGCCAGCAGTACGGGTAGCCTGGGCAATCAGCCCCAGCATTTT. This translates into CASSTGSLGNQPQHF.

About this clone itself: This sample includes further DNA sequences coding for the same CDR3. The J gene is TRBJ1-1, the V gene TRBV18; no reliable D call. Germline lookup yields CDR1 KGHSH and CDR2 LQKENI. V was clipped by 3 bases and J by 0 bases, with 5 bases between them. The CDR3 length is 13 residues. The CDR3 here is CASSPNVNTEAFF. CDR3 coding DNA: TGTGCCAGCTCACCGAACGTGAACACTGAAGCTTTCTTT.

The chain uses TRBV5-1 and TRBJ1-6, with 9 bases lining up with TRBD1. This CDR3 comprises 15 residues. Trimming cost V 0 bases and J 10 bases; bases outside gene matches: 5. Germline lookup yields CDR1 SGHRS and CDR2 YFSETQ. Here the CDR3 reads CASSLEGQGTSPLHF. CDR3 bases: TGCGCCAGCAGCTTGGAGGGACAGGGTACCTCACCCCTCCACTTT.

The chain is built from TRBV5-1 and TRBJ1-2; tentatively, D is TRBD1 (6 bases). The V gene lost 0 bases and the J gene lost 1 base, with 13 bases spanning the gap. CDR1 is SGHRS, CDR2 YFSETQ, per germline. The length of the CDR3 is 16 residues. This CDR3 is CASSLAGGGLNYGYTF. CDR3 DNA: TGCGCCAGCAGCTTGGCCGGCGGGGGCCTTAACTATGGCTACACCTTC.

The CDR3 spells CAISGPDGSNQPQHF. The CDR3 DNA is TGTGCCATCAGTGGACCGGATGGGAGCAATCAGCCCCAGCATTTT. This chain uses TRBV10-3 with TRBJ1-5; D remains ambiguous. CDR1 ENHRY and CDR2 SYGVKD come from the germline V gene. The CDR3 consists of 15 residues. Trimming stripped 4 bases from V and 1 base from J, with 11 bases between.

The chain couples TRBV2 to TRBJ1-1; no clear D gene. V was clipped by 6 bases and J by 3 bases, with 17 bases between them. Germline V CDR1 and CDR2: SNHLY, FYNNEI. There are 15 residues in the CDR3. The CDR3 reads CASRRTLAEDTEAFF. The DNA for the CDR3 is TGTGCCAGCAGGAGGACCTTGGCGGAGGACACTGAAGCTTTCTTT.

This clone was picked up one time. This chain joins TRBV7-3 and TRBJ1-5; weak D call: TRBD1 (5 bases). From germline, CDR1 is SGHTA and CDR2 FQGTGA. V was trimmed by 1 base and J by 3 bases, leaving 13 bases between them. The CDR3 sequence is 16 residues long. The CDR3 nucleotides read TGTGCCAGCAGCTTAAAGGACATTCAAACCAATCAGCCCCAGCATTTT. Amino acid sequence: CASSLKDIQTNQPQHF.

V is TRBV18 and J is TRBJ2-7; 8 bases are a match to TRBD2. The CDR3 is made up of 15 amino acids. V shed 2 bases, J shed 4 bases, and the junction held 7 bases outside the gene matches. Germline V gene data show CDR1 as KGHSH and CDR2 as LQKENI. This chain's CDR3 is CASSPNTGGGYEQYF. The CDR3 DNA sequence: TGTGCCAGCTCACCAAATACGGGAGGGGGGTACGAGCAGTACTTC.

This chain links TRBV6-5 with TRBJ2-1, with a possible D match to TRBD1 (5 bases). The germline V and J ends were trimmed by 4 bases and 0 bases, with 10 bases remaining between them. This CDR3 spans 15 amino acids. Germline CDR1 reads MNHEY; CDR2 reads SVGAGI. CDR3 DNA sequence: TGTGCCAGCAGTTTAAGGGGTAGCTCCTACAATGAGCAGTTCTTC. It specifies CASSLRGSSYNEQFF.

CDR3 DNA: TGTGCCAGCAGTTTGGAAGGGACAGGGTTAAGAAACACCATATATTTT. As protein: CASSLEGTGLRNTIYF. The V gene is TRBV28, the J gene TRBJ1-3, with 9 positions matching TRBD1. This CDR3 has 16 amino acids. Germline V lookup: CDR1 MDHEN, CDR2 SYDVKM. The J segment lost 5 bases and the V segment lost 3 bases, leaving 8 bases of the junction unmatched.

This clone was detected only once. The sample carries other DNA sequences with the same CDR3. V and J are TRBV18 and TRBJ2-5; D uncertain. Trimming took off 3 bases at V and 2 bases at J, with 10 bases between the two ends. CDR3 length: 14 residues. CDR1 and CDR2 from the germline V gene are KGHSH and LQKENI. The CDR3 DNA is TGTGCCAGCTCACCTTATGGACCTCAAGAGACCCAGTACTTC. Residues: CASSPYGPQETQYF.

The chain uses TRBV7-6 and TRBJ1-3; no firm D call. CDR3 size: 18 residues. Per the germline V gene, CDR1 is SGHVS and CDR2 is FNYEAQ. V shed 1 base and J shed 0 bases, with 16 bases lying between them. CDR3 bases: TGTGCCAGCAGCTTAGTGGCTGACCGAAACTACTCTGGAAACACCATATATTTT. Translated, it gives CASSLVADRNYSGNTIYF.

The chain has TRBV19 and TRBJ1-5, with 11 nucleotides matching TRBD1. This CDR3 has 17 amino acids. With V trimmed by 5 bases and J by 6 bases, 12 bases remained unmatched. CDR1 and CDR2 (germline): LNHDA, SQIVND (reference sequence). This CDR3 reads CASSRTGGEIYAQPQHF. In nucleotides, the CDR3 is TGTGCCAGTAGTCGGACAGGGGGCGAAATTTACGCTCAGCCCCAGCATTTT. The whole variable domain, remainder taken from reference TRBV19 and TRBJ1-5, is DGGITQSPKYLFRKEGQNVTLSCEQNLNHDAMYWYRQDPGQGLRLIYYSQIVNDFQKGDIAEGYSVSREKKESFPLTVTSAQKNPTAFYLCASSRTGGEIYAQPQHFGDGTRLSIL.

This chain uses TRBV30 with TRBJ2-1; 11 nucleotides match TRBD2. Germline V gene data show CDR1 as GTSNPN and CDR2 as SVGIG (reference sequence). The length of the CDR3 is 14 residues. With V trimmed by 5 bases and J by 8 bases, 8 bases remained unmatched. This CDR3 is CAWETSGMSDEQFF. For the CDR3, the DNA is TGTGCCTGGGAGACTAGCGGGATGAGTGATGAGCAGTTCTTC.

V gene TRBV18 combines with J gene TRBJ1-4; D is unresolved. The V gene lost 5 bases and the J gene lost 7 bases, with 11 bases spanning the gap. The CDR3 has 13 residues. Germline values: CDR1 KGHSH, CDR2 LQKENI. CDR3 DNA sequence: TGTGCCAGCTCATCAAGTATTACTGAAAAACTGTTTTTT. Its protein is CASSSSITEKLFF.

The chain uses TRBV4-1 and TRBJ1-2; D might be TRBD1 (5 bases). The CDR3 is made up of 14 amino acids. Germline lookup yields CDR1 MGHRA and CDR2 YSYEKL. Trimming cost V 6 bases and J 3 bases, with 14 bases left between them. The CDR3 DNA follows: TGCGCCAGCAGTCAGACCGGGGGTCACTATGGCTACACCTTC. Its protein is CASSQTGGHYGYTF.

The chain employs TRBV7-6 and TRBJ1-1, with D possibly being TRBD1 (5 bases). Germline CDR1 SGHVS, CDR2 FNYEAQ. The V end was cut by 4 bases, the J end by 5 bases, with 26 bases between. This CDR3 is built from 18 residues. The CDR3 DNA is TGTGCCAGCAGCTCTAGACCGCCCGGGGGTCTGCAAGGGACTGAAGCTTTCTTT. Translated, it gives CASSSRPPGGLQGTEAFF.

The CDR3 spells CASSDGVAGGPGKTQYF. Here the CDR3 DNA reads TGTGCCAGCAGCGACGGGGTAGCGGGAGGGCCCGGGAAGACCCAGTACTTC. The V and J genes are TRBV7-2 and TRBJ2-5, with 11 nucleotides matching TRBD2. V was clipped by 5 bases and J by 6 bases; unmatched bases: 14. CDR1 and CDR2 from the germline V gene are SGHTA and FQGNSA. The CDR3 has 17 amino acids.